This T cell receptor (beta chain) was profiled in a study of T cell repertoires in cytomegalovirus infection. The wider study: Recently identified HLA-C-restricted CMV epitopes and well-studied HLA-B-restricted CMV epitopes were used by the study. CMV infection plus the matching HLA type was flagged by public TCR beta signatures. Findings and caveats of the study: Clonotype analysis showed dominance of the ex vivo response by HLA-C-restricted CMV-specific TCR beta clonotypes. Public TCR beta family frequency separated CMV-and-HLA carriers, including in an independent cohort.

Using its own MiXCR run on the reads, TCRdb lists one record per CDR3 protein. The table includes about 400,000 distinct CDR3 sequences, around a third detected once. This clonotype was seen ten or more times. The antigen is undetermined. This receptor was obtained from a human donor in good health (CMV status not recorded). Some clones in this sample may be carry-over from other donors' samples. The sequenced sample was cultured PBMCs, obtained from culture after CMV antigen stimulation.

CDR3 residues: CASSLDRSSTGELFF. The CDR3 nucleotides are TGTGCCAGCAGCTTGGACAGGAGTTCCACCGGGGAGCTGTTTTTT. V gene TRBV7-2 combines with J gene TRBJ2-2, with TRBD1 matching over 7 bases. V was clipped by 3 bases and J by 4 bases; unmatched bases: 5. The CDR3 runs 15 residues. Germline CDR1 and CDR2: SGHTA and FQGNSA.